A single sample is the source of the 21 T cell receptor beta chains below, sequenced in a study of blood T cells in healthy people across ages. Using a J-beta primer mix together with a sample-barcoded 5' primer, a second PCR was run for roughly 7 to 12 cycles. TCRdb called the 5' RACE reads again in MiXCR, with one record for every CDR3 protein. The table shows some 850,000 distinct CDR3 sequences, with approximately 24% occurring only once. This sample was also put to use in a study of T cells of mothers and their children.

Sequencing was performed on blood. All receptors derive from a boy aged 5 to 17 in good health.

The sample holds a few counts of this clonotype. The chain is built from TRBV20-1 and TRBJ2-5; 12 bases are shared with TRBD1. This CDR3 spans 15 amino acids. J lost 5 bases, V lost 1 base, and 5 bases had no gene match. CDR1 is DFQATT, CDR2 SNEGSKA, per germline (reference sequence). Written as DNA, the CDR3 is TGCAGTGCTAGAGTTGGGACAGGGGGCTTGGAGACCCAGTACTTC. Its protein is CSARVGTGGLETQYF.

This chain connects TRBV4-2 to TRBJ1-6, with D possibly TRBD1 on 5 matching bases. V lost 8 bases and J 8 bases, leaving 22 bases between the germline ends. This CDR3 contains 16 residues. Per the germline V gene, CDR1 is LGHNA and CDR2 is YNFKEQ. The CDR3 here is CASAQEQGRRYSPLHF. CDR3 DNA sequence: TGTGCCAGCGCCCAGGAGCAGGGACGACGGTATTCACCCCTCCACTTT.

The chain joins TRBV7-9 to TRBJ2-5, with D possibly TRBD2 on 6 matching bases. The end of the DNA fits TRBJ2-7 better, so the J call may be wrong. The germline gives CDR1 SEHNR, CDR2 FQNEAQ (reference sequence). The CDR3 is made up of 14 amino acids. The CDR3: CASSDPSRTIEQYF. The CDR3, as DNA: TGTGCCAGCAGCGACCCCAGCCGGACTATCGAGCAGTACTTC.

This clonotype was seen a handful of times. The chain links TRBV20-1 to TRBJ1-2; maybe TRBD1 (6 bases). This CDR3 is built from 14 residues. V lost 3 bases, J lost 5 bases, and 16 bases lay in between. Germline V gene lookup returns CDR1 DFQATT and CDR2 SNEGSKA (reference sequence). The CDR3 nucleotides read TGCAGTGCTAGGGGACCAGGGGTAGGGTATGGCTACACCTTC. This encodes CSARGPGVGYGYTF.

This clonotype has a handful of counts. The chain employs TRBV27 and TRBJ2-6; 7 nucleotides agree with TRBD1. Germline V CDR1 and CDR2: MNHEY, SMNVEV (reference sequence). The junction had 9 bases not matched to a gene; V was cut back by 6 bases and J by 4 bases. There are 16 residues in the CDR3. The CDR3 sequence: CASSPTGFIGANVLTF. The CDR3, as DNA: TGTGCCAGCAGCCCGACAGGGTTCATCGGGGCCAACGTCCTGACTTTC.

The chain uses TRBV9 and TRBJ2-5, with TRBD2 matching 8 bases. The CDR3 runs to 15 residues. V shed 3 bases, J shed 5 bases, and the junction held 9 bases outside the gene matches. Germline V gene sequence: CDR1 SGDLS, CDR2 YYNGEE. The CDR3 loop reads CASSGGLALRETQYF. The CDR3 DNA reads as TGTGCCAGCAGCGGAGGACTAGCCCTCCGGGAGACCCAGTACTTC.

This clonotype is a singleton in its sample. One end of the junction is discordant with germline, which a read error may explain. The V and J genes are TRBV30 and TRBJ1-2, with D unresolved. CDR1 GTSNPN and CDR2 SVGIG come from the germline V gene (reference sequence). The CDR3 runs to 14 residues. CDR3 loop: CAWISGRVSYGYAF. The CDR3 coding sequence is TGTGCCTGGATCTCCGGTCGGGTATCCTATGGCTACGCCTTC.

The chain carries TRBV7-2 and TRBJ2-2, with D possibly matching TRBD2 (7 bases). The CDR3 contains 15 residues. V lost 7 bases and J lost 1, with 13 bases in between. Per germline, CDR1 SGHTA and CDR2 FQGNSA. The CDR3 loop reads CASNKGGVNTGELFF. CDR3 in DNA: TGTGCCAGCAACAAAGGGGGGGTGAACACCGGGGAGCTGTTTTTT.

This clonotype was observed a handful of times. The rearrangement links TRBV20-1 to TRBJ2-3; 9 nucleotides agree with TRBD2. From germline, CDR1 is DFQATT and CDR2 SNEGSKA (reference sequence). J was trimmed by 2 bases and V by 6 bases; bases with no gene match: 9. The CDR3 extends over 15 amino acids. The CDR3 reads CSAPERGVVTDTQYF. Written as DNA, the CDR3 is TGCAGTGCCCCCGAGCGGGGGGTGGTCACAGATACGCAGTATTTT.

The chain uses TRBV20-1 and TRBJ2-7; tentatively, D is TRBD1 (6 bases). The V gene's germline CDR1 is DFQATT and CDR2 SNEGSKA (reference sequence). The CDR3 has 15 residues. V was pared by 0 bases and J by 3 bases, with 15 bases between. DNA for the CDR3: TGCAGTGCTAGAGATCTGCAGGGGACCGACTACGAGCAGTACTTC. Translating gives CSARDLQGTDYEQYF.

This clonotype was seen at least ten times. J is TRBJ1-4 and V is TRBV6-5; D is unresolved. The germline V gene encodes CDR1 MNHEY and CDR2 SVGAGI. The CDR3 runs to 15 residues. Trimming removed 0 bases at V and 2 bases at J, with 7 bases between. The CDR3 protein is CASSYSRSTNEKLFF. The CDR3 region has the DNA TGTGCCAGCAGTTACTCAAGATCCACTAATGAAAAACTGTTTTTT.

The chain carries TRBV28 and TRBJ2-7, with a weak D call TRBD1 (5 bases). V lost 2 bases and J 2 bases, leaving 13 bases between the germline ends. CDR3 length: 15 residues. The germline V gene has CDR1 MDHEN and CDR2 SYDVKM. This CDR3 reads CASSLGRTTTYEQYF. The CDR3 bases are TGTGCCAGCAGTTTAGGGCGGACAACTACCTACGAGCAGTACTTC.

This clonotype was detected only a few times. CDR3 in amino acids: CASSLDSSRGTLGAGELFF. CDR3 sequence (DNA): TGTGCCAGCAGCTTAGATTCCTCACGAGGGACCCTAGGGGCCGGGGAGCTGTTTTTT. The chain recombines TRBV11-2 with TRBJ2-2; D is tentatively TRBD1 or TRBD2 (5 bases each). V lost 0 bases, J lost 6 bases, and 23 bases lay in between. The germline V gene has CDR1 SGHAT and CDR2 FQNNGV. There are 19 residues in the CDR3.

The CDR3, as DNA: TGTGCCACCAGTGGATCAACGAGGGAGCAGTTCTTC. It is translated as CATSGSTREQFF. V gene TRBV24-1 combines with J gene TRBJ2-1; D gene ambiguous. The CDR3 spans 12 residues. Per germline, CDR1 KGHDR and CDR2 SFDVKD. Trimming stripped 5 bases from V and 10 bases from J, with 11 bases between.

This rearrangement joins TRBV15 to TRBJ1-6; D uncertain. CDR3 size: 12 residues. V gave up 1 base and J gave up 7 bases, with 2 bases separating them. Germline CDR1 and CDR2: LNHNV and YYDKDF (reference sequence). The CDR3 nucleotides read TGTGCCACCAGCAGAGGAAATTCACCCCTCCACTTT. It codes for CATSRGNSPLHF.

The chain carries TRBV5-1 and TRBJ1-1; D unclear. This CDR3 contains 11 residues. Looked up from germline, CDR1 is SGHRS and CDR2 is YFSETQ. The V end was cut by 0 bases, the J end by 8 bases, with 5 bases between. The CDR3 region is CASSLEREAFF. The CDR3 DNA reads as TGCGCCAGCAGCTTGGAACGGGAAGCTTTCTTT.

This clonotype was seen a handful of times. This chain connects TRBV2 to TRBJ1-5; the D is unclear. V lost 4 bases and J 4 bases, leaving 2 bases between the germline ends. The CDR3 contains 11 residues. Germline-derived CDR1 and CDR2 are SNHLY and FYNNEI. This CDR3 reads CASSVNQPQHF. The CDR3 DNA reads as TGTGCCAGCAGTGTTAATCAGCCCCAGCATTTT.

For the CDR3, the DNA is TGCGCCAGCAGCTCCCGGGACAACGAGGTGGAAAAACTGTTTTTT. As protein: CASSSRDNEVEKLFF. This chain uses TRBV5-1 with TRBJ1-4; maybe TRBD1 (6 bases). The germline V gene encodes CDR1 SGHRS and CDR2 YFSETQ. The CDR3 loop spans 15 amino acids. The ends were cut back, 3 bases at V and 8 bases at J, with 17 bases in the middle.

The rearrangement uses TRBV13 and TRBJ2-4, with D hard to call. Germline V gene lookup returns CDR1 PRHDT and CDR2 FYEKMQ (reference sequence). The CDR3 covers 12 residues. The V end lost 5 bases, the J end lost 8 bases, and 10 bases lay between the germline ends. The CDR3 region has the DNA TGTGCCAGCAGCCTCGGGCCCGACATTCAGTACTTC. Its translation: CASSLGPDIQYF.

This sequence joins TRBV20-1 and TRBJ2-5; 7 nucleotides line up with TRBD1. Germline CDR1 reads DFQATT; CDR2 reads SNEGSKA (reference sequence). Trimming took 6 bases from V and 5 from J; bases not matched to a gene: 6. The CDR3 loop spans 12 amino acids. CDR3 residues: CSASRGWETQYF. CDR3 bases: TGCAGTGCCAGCAGGGGGTGGGAGACCCAGTACTTC.

The CDR3 DNA reads as TGCAGCGTTGAAGGACAGTCCCCAGGGGTTCAGTACTTC. Protein sequence: CSVEGQSPGVQYF. The V and J genes are TRBV29-1 and TRBJ2-4, with a possible D match to TRBD1 (6 bases). The CDR3 sequence is 13 residues long. V lost 1 base and J lost 11, with 15 bases in between. CDR1 SQVTM and CDR2 ANQGSEA come from the germline V gene.